One and the same sample provided the 6 T cell receptor beta chains below, sequenced in a study of regulatory T cells in long-lasting Graves disease. Arm-PCR of CDR3 regions and iRepertoire HTBI primers were the basis on which TCR beta libraries were built. TCRdb fed the multiplex PCR reads into MiXCR, producing one record per CDR3 protein. The sample has hundreds of thousands of distinct CDR3 sequences, around 32% seen once. Time point defined: persistent/refractory GD, antithyroid drugs over 5 years with positive TRAb. PBMC RNA served as the TCR library source. The sample was peripheral blood mononuclear cells (PBMCs), taken when the disease was refractory, from a patient treated with antithyroid drugs. The receptors originated from a female donor with Graves disease.

There are a few counts of this clonotype. V is TRBV24-1 and J is TRBJ2-5, with 11 nucleotides matching TRBD2. This CDR3 is 17 amino acids long. Per the germline V gene, CDR1 is KGHDR and CDR2 is SFDVKD. The ends lost 5 bases at V and 4 bases at J; junction bases unmatched: 11. The CDR3 bases are TGTGCCACCAGTGCCCCCACTGGGACTAGCGGTATAGAGACCCAGTACTTC. Its translation is CATSAPTGTSGIETQYF.

The chain carries TRBV10-3 and TRBJ2-5, with TRBD1 as a possible D gene (5 bases). The CDR3 runs to 16 residues. Germline V gene lookup returns CDR1 ENHRY and CDR2 SYGVKD. V shed 0 bases and J shed 2 bases, with 13 bases lying between them. The CDR3 loop is CAISESGRKVQETQYF. CDR3 DNA: TGTGCCATCAGTGAGTCGGGGCGTAAGGTACAAGAGACCCAGTACTTC.

This clonotype has just a few counts. This chain connects TRBV18 to TRBJ2-2; weak D call: TRBD1 (5 bases). V was clipped by 5 bases and J by 2 bases, with 12 bases between them. Germline loops: CDR1 KGHSH, CDR2 LQKENI. This CDR3 has 15 amino acids. The CDR3 DNA sequence: TGTGCCAGCTCATGGGGCAGCCTAAACACCGGGGAGCTGTTTTTT. Its protein is CASSWGSLNTGELFF. The full variable domain, with the rest looked up from reference TRBV18 and TRBJ2-2, is NAGVMQNPRHLVRRRGQEARLRCSPMKGHSHVYWYRQLPEEGLKFMVYLQKENIIDESGMPKERFSAEFPKEGPSILRIQQVVRGDSAAYFCASSWGSLNTGELFFGEGSRLTVL.

There are a few counts of this clonotype. The rearrangement joins TRBV20-1 to TRBJ1-2; TRBD1 agrees at 7 bases. With 0 bases clipped from V and 8 bases from J, the junction kept 9 bases outside the gene matches. Germline V CDR1 and CDR2: DFQATT, SNEGSKA (reference sequence). The CDR3 has 14 amino acids. In DNA, the CDR3 is TGCAGTGCTAGAGAGGAACAGGGGAGGTTGGGCTACACCTTC. Its translation is CSAREEQGRLGYTF.

This clonotype has more than one count but fewer than ten. V usage is TRBV6-1 and J usage is TRBJ2-5; D perhaps matches TRBD2 (6 bases). In germline, CDR1 is MNHNS, CDR2 SASEGT. Trimming removed 11 bases at V and 1 base at J, with 17 bases between. The CDR3 is 14 residues long. The DNA for the CDR3 is TGTGCCGCGAACGAGGGGAGGCCCCAAGAGACCCAGTACTTC. Amino acid sequence: CAANEGRPQETQYF.

This clonotype was counted at least ten times. CDR3 sequence: CASSEGGLREAFF. The CDR3, as DNA: TGTGCCAGCAGTGAAGGCGGTTTACGTGAAGCTTTCTTT. This chain links TRBV2 with TRBJ1-1; no firm D call. The V and J ends lost 1 base and 7 bases respectively, with 10 bases between them. Germline loops: CDR1 SNHLY, CDR2 FYNNEI. There are 13 residues in the CDR3. The variable domain in full, with the rest retrieved from reference TRBV2 and TRBJ1-1, is EPEVTQTPSHQVTQMGQEVILRCVPISNHLYFYWYRQILGQKVEFLVSFYNNEISEKSEIFDDQFSVERPDGSNFTLKIRSTKLEDSAMYFCASSEGGLREAFFGQGTRLTVV.